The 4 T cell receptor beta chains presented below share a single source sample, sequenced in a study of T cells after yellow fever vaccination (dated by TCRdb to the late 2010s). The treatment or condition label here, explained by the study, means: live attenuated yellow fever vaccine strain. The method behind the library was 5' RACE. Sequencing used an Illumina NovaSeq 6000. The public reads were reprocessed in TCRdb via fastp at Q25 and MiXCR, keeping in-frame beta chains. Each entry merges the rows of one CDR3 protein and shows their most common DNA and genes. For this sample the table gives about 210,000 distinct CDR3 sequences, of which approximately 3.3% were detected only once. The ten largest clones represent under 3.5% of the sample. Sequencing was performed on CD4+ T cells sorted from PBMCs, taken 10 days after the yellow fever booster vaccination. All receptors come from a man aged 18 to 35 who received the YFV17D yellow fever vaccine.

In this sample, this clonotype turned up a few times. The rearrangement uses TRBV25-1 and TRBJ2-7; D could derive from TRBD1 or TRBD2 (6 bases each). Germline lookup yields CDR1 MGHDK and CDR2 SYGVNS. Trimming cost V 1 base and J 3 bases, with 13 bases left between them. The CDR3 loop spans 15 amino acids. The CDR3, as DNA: TGTGCCAGCAGTGAATCGGGCAGGGGAGGCTACGAGCAGTACTTC. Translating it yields CASSESGRGGYEQYF.

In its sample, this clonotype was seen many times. The CDR3 DNA follows: TGCAGCGTACCCGGGACAGGGAACACTGAAGCTTTCTTT. Its translation is CSVPGTGNTEAFF. The genes are TRBV29-1 and TRBJ1-1, with TRBD1 matching over 8 bases. The CDR3 consists of 13 residues. The ends lost 6 bases at V and 1 base at J; junction bases unmatched: 4. The V gene's germline CDR1 is SQVTM and CDR2 ANQGSEA.

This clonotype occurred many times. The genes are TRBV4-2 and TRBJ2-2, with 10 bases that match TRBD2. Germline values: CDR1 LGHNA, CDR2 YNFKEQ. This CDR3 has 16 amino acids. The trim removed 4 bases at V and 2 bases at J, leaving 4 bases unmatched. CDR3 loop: CASSPLAGANTGELFF. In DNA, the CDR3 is TGTGCCAGCAGCCCCCTAGCGGGGGCAAACACCGGGGAGCTGTTTTTT.

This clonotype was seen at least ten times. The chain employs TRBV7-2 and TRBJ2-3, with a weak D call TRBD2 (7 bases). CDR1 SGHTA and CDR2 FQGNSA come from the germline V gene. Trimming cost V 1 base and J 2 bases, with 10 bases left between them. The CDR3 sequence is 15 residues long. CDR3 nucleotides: TGTGCCAGCAGCTTAGTGGGGGGGGCCACAGATACGCAGTATTTT. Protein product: CASSLVGGATDTQYF. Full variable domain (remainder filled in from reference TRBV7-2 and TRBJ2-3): GAGVSQSPSNKVTEKGKDVELRCDPISGHTALYWYRQSLGQGLEFLIYFQGNSAPDKSGLPSDRFSAERTGGSVSTLTIQRTQQEDSAVYLCASSLVGGATDTQYFGPGTRLTVL.